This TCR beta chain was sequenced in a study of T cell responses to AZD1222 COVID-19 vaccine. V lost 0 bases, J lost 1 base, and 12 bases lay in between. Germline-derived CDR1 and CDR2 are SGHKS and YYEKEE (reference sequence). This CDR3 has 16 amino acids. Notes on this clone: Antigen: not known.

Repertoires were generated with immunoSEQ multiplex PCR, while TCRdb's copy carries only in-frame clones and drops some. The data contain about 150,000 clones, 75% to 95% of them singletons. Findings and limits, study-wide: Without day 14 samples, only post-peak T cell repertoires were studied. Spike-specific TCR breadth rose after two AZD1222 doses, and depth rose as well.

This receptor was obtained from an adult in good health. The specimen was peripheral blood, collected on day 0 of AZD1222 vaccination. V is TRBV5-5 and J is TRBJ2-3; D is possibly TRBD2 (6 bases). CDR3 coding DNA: TGTGCCAGCAGCTTGGGCCTAGCGACGGGCACAGATACGCAGTATTTT. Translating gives CASSLGLATGTDTQYF.